The clone carrying this T cell receptor gamma chain was picked up a small number of times. The antigen remains unidentified. Extracted RNA was reverse transcribed into cDNA. Pooled V-gene forward primers with one constant-region reverse primer generated the CDR3 amplicons by multiplex PCR. TCRdb reprocessed the multiplex PCR reads using CATT. The sample has 25,000 to 35,000 gamma-chain clones; around 18% are singletons. The J segment lost 3 bases and the V segment lost 3 bases, leaving 11 bases of the junction unmatched. CDR3 size: 15 residues. The V gene's germline CDR1 is GITISATS and CDR2 ISYDGTV (reference sequence). The data stem from a study of Vδ1+ human thymocytes. General study results and limits: Thymic TRG and TRD repertoires appeared highly polyclonal, with Gaussian CDR3 length distributions.

This chain uses TRGV9 with TRGJ1 or TRGJ2. The sequence derives from a boy in the first two years of life who had congenital heart surgery. Sequenced input: Vdelta1+ gamma-delta thymocytes from the thymus. Specified subset: FACS-sorted CD3+ TCRalphabeta- TCRVdelta1+ TCRVdelta2- thymocytes. The CDR3 DNA sequence: TGTGCCTTGTGGGAGCCCCAAATGGCTTATTATAAGAAACTCTTT. It specifies CALWEPQMAYYKKLF.